The clone carrying this TCR beta chain was seen a single time. Methods used by the authors: Using reference gene primer amplification, nucleated cell counts were estimated. The assay was immunoSEQ multiplex PCR, and TCRdb's table has in-frame clones only and misses some. V, J and clone size are those of that table, while D and trimming were read from the DNA. The repertoire holds a few hundred thousand clones, approximately 86% seen once, with 2% to 2.5% in the top ten. The V and J ends lost 8 bases and 8 bases respectively, with 15 bases between them. Germline CDR1 reads SEHNR; CDR2 reads FQNEAQ (reference sequence). The CDR3 runs to 12 residues. These data originate in a study of blood T cell repertoires in COVID-19. Study-wide context: Sources were T cells, B-cell-depleted T cells, or PBMCs; the material itself was cDNA or gDNA.

The specimen was peripheral blood. The receptor was derived from a woman between 25 and 40 years old who had recovered from COVID-19. The chain recombines TRBV7-9 with TRBJ1-1, with D possibly matching TRBD1 (5 bases). The CDR3 sequence is CASFRWGEEAFF. DNA for the CDR3: TGTGCCAGCTTCCGTTGGGGGGAAGAAGCTTTCTTT. Drawing the rest from reference TRBV7-9 and TRBJ1-1, the complete variable domain is DTGVSQNPRHKITKRGQNVTFRCDPISEHNRLYWYRQTLGQGPEFLTYFQNEAQLEKSRLLSDRFSAERPKGSFSTLEIQRTEQGDSAMYLCASFRWGEEAFFGQGTRLTVV.